These 9 T cell receptor beta chains originate from one sample sequenced in a study of cytomegalovirus exposure and HLA in healthy donors. The assay was immunoSEQ multiplex PCR, and TCRdb's table has in-frame clones only and misses some. Seen here are roughly 270,000 clones, approximately 87% observed once, and the top ten hold approximately 0.88%. Sequenced input: PBMCs. These receptors all stem from a woman under 30 in good health and CMV-seronegative.

The chain uses TRBV29-1 and TRBJ1-1; perhaps TRBD1 as D (6 bases). The germline V gene has CDR1 SQVTM and CDR2 ANQGSEA. V dropped 4 bases and J dropped 0 bases, with 15 bases sitting between them. This CDR3 has 15 residues. CDR3 in DNA: TGCAGCGTTGCCCCTCCGGACAGACTGAACACTGAAGCTTTCTTT. It is translated as CSVAPPDRLNTEAFF.

This chain connects TRBV4-1 to TRBJ1-1; the D gene is possibly TRBD1 (5 bases). CDR1 and CDR2 from the germline V gene are MGHRA and YSYEKL. The V end was cut by 1 base, the J end by 11 bases, with 14 bases between. The CDR3 totals 13 residues. CDR3 in DNA: TGCGCCAGCAGCCAAGTGCCTGGCAGGGCGGCTTTCTTT. Protein sequence: CASSQVPGRAAFF.

This clone was counted a single time. The chain combines TRBV9 with TRBJ2-5; 8 bases align to TRBD1. V lost 3 bases and J lost 2; bases outside the gene matches: 6. Germline CDR1 SGDLS, CDR2 YYNGEE. The CDR3 has 15 residues. The CDR3 DNA reads as TGTGCCAGCAGCGAGGGACAGGACTATCAAGAGACCCAGTACTTC. It encodes CASSEGQDYQETQYF.

CDR3 bases: TGTGCCAGTAGCAGGGGACAGGGAGCTTCCCGTGGCTACACCTTC. It is translated as CASSRGQGASRGYTF. The rearrangement joins TRBV19 to TRBJ1-2; TRBD1 matches at 9 bases. Germline V gives CDR1 LNHDA, CDR2 SQIVND (reference sequence). V trimming: 6 bases; J trimming: 7 bases; junction bases outside the gene matches: 12. The CDR3 sequence is 15 residues long.

This rearrangement joins TRBV5-1 to TRBJ2-2; 7 bases are a match to TRBD2. V gave up 6 bases and J gave up 5 bases; unmatched junction bases: 10. The CDR3 loop spans 15 amino acids. The germline gives CDR1 SGHRS, CDR2 YFSETQ. The CDR3 region is CASKPNAGETGELFF. The CDR3 DNA follows: TGCGCCAGCAAACCCAACGCGGGAGAAACCGGGGAGCTGTTTTTT. Based on the CDR3 plus reference TRBV5-1 and TRBJ2-2, the full variable domain is KAGVTQTPRYLIKTRGQQVTLSCSPISGHRSVSWYQQTPGQGLQFLFEYFSETQRNKGNFPGRFSGRQFSNSRSEMNVSTLELGDSALYLCASKPNAGETGELFFGEGSRLTVL.

V is TRBV4-3 and J is TRBJ2-1; 10 bases fit TRBD2. This CDR3 comprises 16 residues. The junction had 9 bases not matched to a gene; V was cut back by 0 bases and J by 10 bases. The germline CDR1 and CDR2 sequences are LGHNA and YSLEER. Here the CDR3 DNA reads TGCGCCAGCAGCCAAGATCCCAGCGGGAGGGTAGGCGAGCAGTTCTTC. It specifies CASSQDPSGRVGEQFF.

The DNA for the CDR3 is TGTGCCAGCAGCGTGGGACAGGTCTCCTACAATGAGCAGTTCTTC. It encodes CASSVGQVSYNEQFF. This chain connects TRBV5-6 to TRBJ2-1; the match to TRBD1 covers 8 bases. This CDR3 has 15 amino acids. Losses at the gene ends were 4 bases for V and 0 bases for J; bases not matched to a gene: 3. The germline V gene has CDR1 SGHDT and CDR2 YYEEEE.

This clone was detected only a few times. This rearrangement joins TRBV25-1 to TRBJ2-7, with no clear D. Germline CDR1 MGHDK, CDR2 SYGVNS. The CDR3 totals 11 residues. Trimming pared 4 bases from V and 2 bases from J, leaving 3 bases between. The CDR3 protein is CASSAAYEQYF. The CDR3 region has the DNA TGTGCCAGCAGTGCCGCCTACGAGCAGTACTTC.

The chain uses TRBV9 and TRBJ2-1, with TRBD1 matching 8 bases. V gave up 0 bases and J gave up 5 bases; unmatched junction bases: 4. CDR1 SGDLS and CDR2 YYNGEE come from the germline V gene. The CDR3 is made up of 15 amino acids. The CDR3 region is CASSVGAGGHNEQFF. DNA of the CDR3: TGTGCCAGCAGCGTAGGTGCAGGGGGCCACAATGAGCAGTTCTTC.